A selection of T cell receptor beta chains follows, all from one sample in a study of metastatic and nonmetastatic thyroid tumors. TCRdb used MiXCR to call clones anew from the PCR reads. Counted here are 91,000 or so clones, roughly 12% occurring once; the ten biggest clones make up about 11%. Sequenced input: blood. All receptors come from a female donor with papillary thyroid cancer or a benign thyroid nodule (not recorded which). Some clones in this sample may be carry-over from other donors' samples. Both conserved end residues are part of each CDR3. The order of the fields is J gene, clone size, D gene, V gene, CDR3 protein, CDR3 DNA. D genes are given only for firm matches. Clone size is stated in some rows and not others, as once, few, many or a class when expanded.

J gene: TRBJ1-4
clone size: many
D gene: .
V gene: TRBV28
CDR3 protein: CASSLGEKLFF
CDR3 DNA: TGTGCCAGCAGTTTAGGTGAAAAACTGTTTTTT

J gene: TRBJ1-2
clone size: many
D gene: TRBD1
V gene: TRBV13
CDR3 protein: CASSLGVGTEYGYTF
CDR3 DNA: TGTGCCAGCAGCTTAGGGGTCGGGACAGAATATGGCTACACCTTC

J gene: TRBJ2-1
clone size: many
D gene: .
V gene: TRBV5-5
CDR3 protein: CASSSPWGAYNEQFF
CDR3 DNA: TGTGCCAGCAGCTCCCCTTGGGGAGCCTACAATGAGCAGTTCTTC

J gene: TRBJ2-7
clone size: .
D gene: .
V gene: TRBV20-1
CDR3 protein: CSAMKWQWTEQYF
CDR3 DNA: TGCAGTGCCATGAAGTGGCAGTGGACCGAGCAGTACTTC

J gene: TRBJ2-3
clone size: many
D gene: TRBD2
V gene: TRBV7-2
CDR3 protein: CASRSASGRPDTQYF
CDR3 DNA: TGTGCCAGCAGATCTGCTAGCGGGAGACCAGATACGCAGTATTTT

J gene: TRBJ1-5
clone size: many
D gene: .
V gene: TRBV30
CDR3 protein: CAWSRSAVNQPQHF
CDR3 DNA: TGTGCCTGGAGTCGGTCGGCAGTCAATCAGCCCCAGCATTTT

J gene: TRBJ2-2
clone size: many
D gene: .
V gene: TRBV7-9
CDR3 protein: CASSQSGNTGELFF
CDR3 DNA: TGTGCCAGCAGCCAAAGCGGAAACACCGGGGAGCTGTTTTTT

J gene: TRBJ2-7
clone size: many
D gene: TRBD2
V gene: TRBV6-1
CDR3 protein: CASSLARRGGYEQYF
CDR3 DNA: TGTGCCAGCAGTTTAGCCCGGCGGGGGGGCTACGAGCAGTACTTC

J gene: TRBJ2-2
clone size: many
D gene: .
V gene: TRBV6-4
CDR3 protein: CASRPSDTNTGELFF
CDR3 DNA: TGTGCCAGCCGTCCCTCGGATACGAACACCGGGGAGCTGTTTTTT

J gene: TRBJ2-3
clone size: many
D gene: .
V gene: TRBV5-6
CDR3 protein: CASRNSTDTQYF
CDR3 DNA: TGTGCCAGCAGGAACAGCACAGATACGCAGTATTTT

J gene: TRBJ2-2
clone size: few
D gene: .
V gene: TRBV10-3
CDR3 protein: CAITTGTAINTGELFF
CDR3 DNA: TGTGCCATCACTACGGGAACAGCAATTAACACCGGGGAGCTGTTTTTT

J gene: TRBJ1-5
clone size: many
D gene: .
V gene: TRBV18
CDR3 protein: CASTQHPTISNQPQHF
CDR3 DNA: TGTGCCAGCACCCAACACCCAACAATTAGCAATCAGCCCCAGCATTTT

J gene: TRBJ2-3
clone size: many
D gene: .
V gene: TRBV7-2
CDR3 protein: CASSRTTDTQYF
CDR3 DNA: TGTGCCAGCAGCCGGACCACAGATACGCAGTATTTT

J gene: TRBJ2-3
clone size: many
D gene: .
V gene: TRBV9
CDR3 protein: CASSGRADTQYF
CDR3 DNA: TGTGCCAGCAGCGGGAGGGCGGATACGCAGTATTTT

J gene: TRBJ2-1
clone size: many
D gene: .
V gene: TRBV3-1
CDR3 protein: CASSPRTTSSYNEQFF
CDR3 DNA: TGTGCCAGCAGCCCACGGACGACGAGCTCCTACAATGAGCAGTTCTTC

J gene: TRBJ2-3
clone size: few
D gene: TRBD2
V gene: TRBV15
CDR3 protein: CATSRDLRLAGGPNQDTQYF
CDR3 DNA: TGTGCCACCAGCAGAGATTTGCGACTAGCGGGAGGGCCTAATCAAGATACGCAGTATTTT

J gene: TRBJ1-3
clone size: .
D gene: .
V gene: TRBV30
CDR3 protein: CAWSPGNTIYF
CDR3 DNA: TGTGCCTGGAGTCCTGGAAACACCATATATTTT

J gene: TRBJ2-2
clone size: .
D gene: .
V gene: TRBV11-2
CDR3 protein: CASSLSRDAGELFF
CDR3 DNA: TGTGCCAGCAGCTTAAGTCGGGACGCCGGGGAGCTGTTTTTT

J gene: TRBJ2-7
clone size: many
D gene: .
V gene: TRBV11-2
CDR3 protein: CASSPGLTYEQYF
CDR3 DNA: TGTGCCAGCAGCCCTGGACTAACATACGAGCAGTACTTC

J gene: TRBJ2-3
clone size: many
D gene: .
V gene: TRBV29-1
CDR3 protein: CSAAPPGNTDTQYF
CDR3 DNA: TGCAGCGCCGCCCCGCCAGGAAACACAGATACGCAGTATTTT

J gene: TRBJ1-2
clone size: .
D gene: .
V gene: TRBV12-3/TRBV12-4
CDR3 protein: CASSFRAPGHYGYTF
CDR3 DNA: TGTGCCAGCAGTTTCCGGGCCCCCGGGCACTATGGCTACACCTTC

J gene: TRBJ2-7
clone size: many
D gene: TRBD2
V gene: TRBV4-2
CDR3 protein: CASSLISGRAQYEQYF
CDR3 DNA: TGTGCCAGCAGCCTGATTAGCGGGAGGGCCCAATACGAGCAGTACTTC

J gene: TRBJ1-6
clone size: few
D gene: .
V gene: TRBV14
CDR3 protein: CTSSQVVGNSPLHF
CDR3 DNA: TGTACCAGCAGCCAAGTAGTGGGCAATTCACCCCTCCACTTT

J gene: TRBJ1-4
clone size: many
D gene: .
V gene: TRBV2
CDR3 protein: CASSAQGREKLFF
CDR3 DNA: TGTGCCAGCAGCGCACAGGGAAGGGAAAAACTGTTTTTT

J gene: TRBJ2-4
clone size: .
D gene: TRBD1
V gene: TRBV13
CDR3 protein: CASSLGQGASSGIQYF
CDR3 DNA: TGTGCCAGCAGCCTAGGACAGGGGGCTTCTTCTGGCATTCAGTACTTC

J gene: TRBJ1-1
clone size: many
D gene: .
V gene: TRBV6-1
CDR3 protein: CASSRQVYTEAFF
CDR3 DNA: TGTGCCAGCAGCCGACAGGTTTACACTGAAGCTTTCTTT

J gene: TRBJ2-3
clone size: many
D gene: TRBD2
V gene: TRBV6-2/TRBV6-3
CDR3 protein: CASSRGRDTDTQYF
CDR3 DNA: TGTGCCAGCAGTCGCGGGAGAGATACAGATACGCAGTATTTT

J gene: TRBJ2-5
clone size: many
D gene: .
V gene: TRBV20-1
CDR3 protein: CSAMGPLRVAETQYF
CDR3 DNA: TGCAGTGCTATGGGACCCTTAAGGGTGGCGGAGACCCAGTACTTC

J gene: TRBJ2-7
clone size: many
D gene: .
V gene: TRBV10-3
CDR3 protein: CAIRQTQGYEQYF
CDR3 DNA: TGTGCCATCAGACAAACCCAGGGCTACGAGCAGTACTTC

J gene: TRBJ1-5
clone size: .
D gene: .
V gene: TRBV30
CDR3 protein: CAWSKCSNQPQHF
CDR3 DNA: TGTGCCTGGAGTAAATGTAGCAATCAGCCCCAGCATTTT

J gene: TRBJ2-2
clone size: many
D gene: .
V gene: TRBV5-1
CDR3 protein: CASSLVGVRGELFF
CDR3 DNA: TGCGCCAGCAGCTTGGTGGGGGTCCGCGGGGAGCTGTTTTTT

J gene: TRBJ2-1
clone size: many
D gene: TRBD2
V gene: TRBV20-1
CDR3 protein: CSARDGLAGVSYNEQFF
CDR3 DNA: TGCAGTGCTAGAGATGGATTAGCGGGAGTATCCTACAATGAGCAGTTCTTC

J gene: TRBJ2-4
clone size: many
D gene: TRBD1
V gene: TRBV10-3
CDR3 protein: CAISEWDRQGSDKNIQYF
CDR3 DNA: TGTGCCATCAGTGAATGGGATCGACAGGGTAGTGACAAAAACATTCAGTACTTC

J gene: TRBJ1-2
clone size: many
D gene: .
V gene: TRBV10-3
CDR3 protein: CAISADSVGYTF
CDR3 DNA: TGTGCCATCAGTGCGGACAGTGTTGGCTACACCTTC

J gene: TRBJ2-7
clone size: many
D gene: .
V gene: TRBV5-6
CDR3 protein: CASSLGVSYEQYF
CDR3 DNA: TGTGCCAGCAGCTTGGGCGTTTCCTACGAGCAGTACTTC

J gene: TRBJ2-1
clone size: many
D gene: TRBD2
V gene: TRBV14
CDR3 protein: CASSQVSRTSGIDEQFF
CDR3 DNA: TGTGCCAGCAGCCAAGTTTCGAGGACTAGCGGGATAGATGAGCAGTTCTTC

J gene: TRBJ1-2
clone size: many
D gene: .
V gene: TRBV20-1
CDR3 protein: CSAPQPNYGYTF
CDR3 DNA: TGCAGTGCGCCTCAACCAAACTATGGCTACACCTTC

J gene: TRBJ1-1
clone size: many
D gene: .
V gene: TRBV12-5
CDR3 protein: CASGLTGTVANTEAFF
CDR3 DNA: TGTGCTAGTGGTTTGACAGGGACCGTAGCGAACACTGAAGCTTTCTTT

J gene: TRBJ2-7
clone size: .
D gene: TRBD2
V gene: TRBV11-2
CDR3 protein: CVSISGGLAGGYEQYF
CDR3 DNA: TGTGTCAGCATCTCGGGAGGACTAGCGGGAGGCTACGAGCAGTACTTC

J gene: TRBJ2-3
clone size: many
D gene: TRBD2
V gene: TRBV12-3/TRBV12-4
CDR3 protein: CASSPSAGTSGDTQYF
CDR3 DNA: TGTGCCAGCAGTCCGTCCGCCGGGACTAGCGGAGATACGCAGTATTTT

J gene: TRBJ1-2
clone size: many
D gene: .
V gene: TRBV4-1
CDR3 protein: CASSQETYYGYTF
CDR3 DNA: TGCGCCAGCAGCCAAGAGACTTACTATGGCTACACCTTC

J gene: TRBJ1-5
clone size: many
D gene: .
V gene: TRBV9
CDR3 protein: CASSVGSGFDQPQHF
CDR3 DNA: TGTGCCAGCAGCGTAGGATCAGGGTTCGATCAGCCCCAGCATTTT

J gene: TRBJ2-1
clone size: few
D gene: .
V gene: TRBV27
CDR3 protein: CASSLMHRSYNEQFF
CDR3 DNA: TGTGCCAGCAGTTTGATGCACCGATCCTACAATGAGCAGTTCTTC

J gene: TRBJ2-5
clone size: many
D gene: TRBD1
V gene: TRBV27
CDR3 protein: CASSPTGGETQYF
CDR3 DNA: TGTGCCAGCAGCCCGACAGGGGGAGAGACCCAGTACTTC

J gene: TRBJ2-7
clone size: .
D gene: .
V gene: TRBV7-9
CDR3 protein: CASSSQGSSSYEQYF
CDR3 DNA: TGTGCCAGCAGCTCCCAGGGAAGTAGCTCCTACGAGCAGTACTTC

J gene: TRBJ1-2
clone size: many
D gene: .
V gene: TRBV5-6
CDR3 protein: CASSLDRTVNYGYTF
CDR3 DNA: TGTGCCAGCAGCTTGGATAGGACAGTTAACTATGGCTACACCTTC

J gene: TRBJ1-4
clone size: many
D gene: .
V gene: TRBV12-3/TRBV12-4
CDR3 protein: CASSLGRAEKLFF
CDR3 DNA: TGTGCCAGCAGTTTAGGCAGGGCGGAAAAACTGTTTTTT